A selection of T cell receptor beta chains follows, all from one sample in a study of T cell responses to AZD1222 COVID-19 vaccine. TCRdb keeps only in-frame clones here, not all; method: immunoSEQ multiplex PCR. Of around 130,000 clones detected, approximately 83% appear once; the ten largest clones hold 9.4%. Sequenced here: peripheral blood, sampled on day 0 of AZD1222 vaccination. These receptors all stem from an adult in good health. Both conserved end residues are part of each CDR3. Each record gives: clone size, J gene, V gene, D gene, CDR3 length, CDR3 DNA, CDR3 protein. A D gene is named only where the DNA matches it firmly. Some rows mark clone size as missing; the rest say once, few, many or name a class of expanded clone.

clone_size: .; j_call: TRBJ2-1; v_call: TRBV9; d_call: TRBD2; cdr3_length: 19; cdr3_nt: TGTGCCAGCAGCGTAAGGCCCAGCATGTCGCGGGGGTCCTACAATGAGCAGTTCTTC; cdr3_aa: CASSVRPSMSRGSYNEQFF
clone_size: .; j_call: TRBJ1-2; v_call: TRBV14; d_call: .; cdr3_length: 12; cdr3_nt: TGTGCCAGCAGCCCGAATGGCTATGGCTACACCTTC; cdr3_aa: CASSPNGYGYTF
clone_size: .; j_call: TRBJ2-2; v_call: TRBV30; d_call: TRBD1; cdr3_length: 16; cdr3_nt: TGTGCCTGGAGTGGGCAAGGGACAGGGAACACCGGGGAGCTGTTTTTT; cdr3_aa: CAWSGQGTGNTGELFF
clone_size: .; j_call: TRBJ2-2; v_call: TRBV7-6; d_call: .; cdr3_length: 16; cdr3_nt: TGTGCCAGCAGCTTAGAGGGGTCCGTCTTGGGCGGGGAGCTGTTTTTT; cdr3_aa: CASSLEGSVLGGELFF
clone_size: .; j_call: TRBJ1-2; v_call: TRBV29-1; d_call: .; cdr3_length: 12; cdr3_nt: TGCAGCGTTGAGGCCAGTAACTATGGCTACACCTTC; cdr3_aa: CSVEASNYGYTF
clone_size: .; j_call: TRBJ1-2; v_call: TRBV14; d_call: .; cdr3_length: 13; cdr3_nt: TGTGCCAGCAGCCAAGGCACCTACTATGGCTACACCTTC; cdr3_aa: CASSQGTYYGYTF
clone_size: .; j_call: TRBJ2-7; v_call: TRBV6-5; d_call: .; cdr3_length: 11; cdr3_nt: TGTGCCAGCAGTTACTCAGGGGAGCAGTACTTC; cdr3_aa: CASSYSGEQYF
clone_size: .; j_call: TRBJ1-2; v_call: TRBV18; d_call: TRBD1; cdr3_length: 13; cdr3_nt: TGTGCCAGCTCAGCGGACAGGGACTATGGCTACACCTTC; cdr3_aa: CASSADRDYGYTF
clone_size: .; j_call: TRBJ2-3; v_call: TRBV2; d_call: .; cdr3_length: 13; cdr3_nt: TGTGCCAGCAACAGGCTTGATGGGGATACGCAGTATTTT; cdr3_aa: CASNRLDGDTQYF
clone_size: few; j_call: TRBJ2-1; v_call: TRBV25-1; d_call: TRBD1; cdr3_length: 18; cdr3_nt: TGTGCCAGCAGTGAATCCAACAGGGGTCGGAGCTCCTACAATGAGCAGTTCTTC; cdr3_aa: CASSESNRGRSSYNEQFF
clone_size: .; j_call: TRBJ1-1; v_call: TRBV19; d_call: .; cdr3_length: 17; cdr3_nt: TGTGCCAGTAGTATAAAGGGATCGACAGGACAGAACACTGAAGCTTTCTTT; cdr3_aa: CASSIKGSTGQNTEAFF
clone_size: .; j_call: TRBJ1-2; v_call: TRBV14; d_call: .; cdr3_length: 13; cdr3_nt: TGTGCCAGCAGCCAAGGGCAGGACTATGGCTACACCTTC; cdr3_aa: CASSQGQDYGYTF
clone_size: .; j_call: TRBJ1-1; v_call: TRBV6-5; d_call: .; cdr3_length: 14; cdr3_nt: TGTGCCAGCAGTTACTCGGGGGGTCCCACTGAAGCTTTCTTT; cdr3_aa: CASSYSGGPTEAFF
clone_size: .; j_call: TRBJ2-5; v_call: TRBV5-4; d_call: .; cdr3_length: 12; cdr3_nt: TGTGCCAGCAGCTTTTCTCGAGAGACCCAGTACTTC; cdr3_aa: CASSFSRETQYF
clone_size: .; j_call: TRBJ2-1; v_call: TRBV7-3; d_call: TRBD2; cdr3_length: 15; cdr3_nt: TGTGCCAGCAGCTTAAGGGTAGCGGGTTACAATGAGCAGTTCTTC; cdr3_aa: CASSLRVAGYNEQFF
clone_size: .; j_call: TRBJ2-1; v_call: TRBV24-1; d_call: .; cdr3_length: 15; cdr3_nt: TGTGCCACCAGTGATTTGCAGGACCAGTACCATGAGCAGTTCTTC; cdr3_aa: CATSDLQDQYHEQFF
clone_size: .; j_call: TRBJ1-2; v_call: TRBV19; d_call: .; cdr3_length: 14; cdr3_nt: TGTGCCAGTAGTGGAAGGGGGAGACACTATGGCTACACCTTC; cdr3_aa: CASSGRGRHYGYTF
clone_size: .; j_call: TRBJ1-2; v_call: TRBV28; d_call: TRBD1; cdr3_length: 14; cdr3_nt: TGTGCCAGCAGAACAGGGGATGGAGACTATGGCTACACCTTC; cdr3_aa: CASRTGDGDYGYTF
clone_size: .; j_call: TRBJ1-5; v_call: TRBV28; d_call: .; cdr3_length: 14; cdr3_nt: TGTGCCAGCAGTTTGGGGGGTAGCAATCAGCCCCAGCATTTT; cdr3_aa: CASSLGGSNQPQHF
clone_size: .; j_call: TRBJ1-4; v_call: TRBV19; d_call: TRBD1; cdr3_length: 14; cdr3_nt: TGTGCCAGTAGTAGGGGACAGATAAATGAAAAACTGTTTTTT; cdr3_aa: CASSRGQINEKLFF
clone_size: .; j_call: TRBJ1-1; v_call: TRBV11-2; d_call: .; cdr3_length: 14; cdr3_nt: TGTGCCAGCAGCTTAATTCCGGGACCTAATGAAGCTTTCTTT; cdr3_aa: CASSLIPGPNEAFF
clone_size: .; j_call: TRBJ2-1; v_call: TRBV11-1; d_call: .; cdr3_length: 13; cdr3_nt: TGTGCCAGCAGCTCCTACAGAGGGAATGAGCAGTTCTTC; cdr3_aa: CASSSYRGNEQFF
clone_size: .; j_call: TRBJ1-2; v_call: TRBV19; d_call: .; cdr3_length: 17; cdr3_nt: TGTGCCAGTAGTATGTCAGGTCTAGAAAGGAAGAACTATGGCTACACCTTC; cdr3_aa: CASSMSGLERKNYGYTF
clone_size: once; j_call: TRBJ2-1; v_call: TRBV5-1; d_call: .; cdr3_length: 14; cdr3_nt: TGCGCCAGCAGCTTGGGGGACTCGTACAATGAGCAGTTCTTC; cdr3_aa: CASSLGDSYNEQFF
clone_size: .; j_call: TRBJ2-7; v_call: TRBV5-5; d_call: .; cdr3_length: 16; cdr3_nt: TGTGCCAGCAGCTCGGCCCCCTCCGGACGGAACTACGAGCAGTACTTC; cdr3_aa: CASSSAPSGRNYEQYF
clone_size: once; j_call: TRBJ1-6; v_call: TRBV4-1; d_call: .; cdr3_length: 16; cdr3_nt: TGCGCCAGCAGCCGGGAGACAGCGCAGGGGAATTCACCCCTCCACTTT; cdr3_aa: CASSRETAQGNSPLHF
clone_size: .; j_call: TRBJ1-4; v_call: TRBV6-5; d_call: .; cdr3_length: 14; cdr3_nt: TGTGCCAGCAGTTACGGAGGGCGTAATGAAAAACTGTTTTTT; cdr3_aa: CASSYGGRNEKLFF
clone_size: .; j_call: TRBJ2-7; v_call: TRBV7-2; d_call: .; cdr3_length: 14; cdr3_nt: TGTGCCAGCAGCTTACAACAGGGCGCGGGGGAGCAGTACTTC; cdr3_aa: CASSLQQGAGEQYF
clone_size: once; j_call: TRBJ1-4; v_call: TRBV2; d_call: TRBD1; cdr3_length: 15; cdr3_nt: TGTGCCAGCAGCAGCCAGGGACAGGGGCATGAAAAACTGTTTTTT; cdr3_aa: CASSSQGQGHEKLFF
clone_size: .; j_call: TRBJ1-5; v_call: TRBV5-1; d_call: .; cdr3_length: 15; cdr3_nt: TGCGCCAGCAGGGAGGGGACCTACACCAATCAGCCCCAGCATTTT; cdr3_aa: CASREGTYTNQPQHF
clone_size: .; j_call: TRBJ2-7; v_call: TRBV6-5; d_call: .; cdr3_length: 13; cdr3_nt: TGTGCCAGCGTGGGACACTACACCTACGAGCAGTACTTC; cdr3_aa: CASVGHYTYEQYF
clone_size: .; j_call: TRBJ2-3; v_call: TRBV5-1; d_call: TRBD1; cdr3_length: 16; cdr3_nt: TGCGCCAGCAGCTTGGTTGGACAGGGGAAGACAGATACGCAGTATTTT; cdr3_aa: CASSLVGQGKTDTQYF
clone_size: .; j_call: TRBJ1-2; v_call: TRBV5-1; d_call: .; cdr3_length: 14; cdr3_nt: TGCGCCAGCAGCTTCGGGGGCTCTAACTATGGCTACACCTTC; cdr3_aa: CASSFGGSNYGYTF
clone_size: .; j_call: TRBJ2-7; v_call: TRBV10-3; d_call: .; cdr3_length: 13; cdr3_nt: TGTGCCATCAGTGCCGGGGGATCCTACGAGCAGTACTTC; cdr3_aa: CAISAGGSYEQYF
clone_size: .; j_call: TRBJ1-5; v_call: TRBV30; d_call: TRBD1; cdr3_length: 14; cdr3_nt: TGTGCCTGGAGTGTACTGGCAGGGGGTCAGCCCCAGCATTTT; cdr3_aa: CAWSVLAGGQPQHF
clone_size: .; j_call: TRBJ2-7; v_call: TRBV20-1; d_call: .; cdr3_length: 11; cdr3_nt: TGCAGTGCTAGACGAGGGCACGAGCAGTACTTC; cdr3_aa: CSARRGHEQYF
clone_size: .; j_call: TRBJ2-2; v_call: TRBV7-3; d_call: TRBD1; cdr3_length: 16; cdr3_nt: TGTGCCAGCAGCAGAGCCGGGACAGGGGCTTCCGGGGAGCTGTTTTTT; cdr3_aa: CASSRAGTGASGELFF
clone_size: few; j_call: TRBJ1-1; v_call: TRBV6-2/TRBV6-3; d_call: .; cdr3_length: 16; cdr3_nt: TGTGCCAGCAGCTATAAACCTTCTCCAATGAACACTGAAGCTTTCTTT; cdr3_aa: CASSYKPSPMNTEAFF
clone_size: .; j_call: TRBJ1-5; v_call: TRBV19; d_call: .; cdr3_length: 12; cdr3_nt: TGTGCCAGTAGTATAATAGAGAGGCCCCAGCATTTT; cdr3_aa: CASSIIERPQHF
clone_size: .; j_call: TRBJ2-7; v_call: TRBV6-1; d_call: TRBD2; cdr3_length: 17; cdr3_nt: TGTGCCAGCAGTGAAGCAGGATTAGCGGGGGGACCCTACGAGCAGTACTTC; cdr3_aa: CASSEAGLAGGPYEQYF